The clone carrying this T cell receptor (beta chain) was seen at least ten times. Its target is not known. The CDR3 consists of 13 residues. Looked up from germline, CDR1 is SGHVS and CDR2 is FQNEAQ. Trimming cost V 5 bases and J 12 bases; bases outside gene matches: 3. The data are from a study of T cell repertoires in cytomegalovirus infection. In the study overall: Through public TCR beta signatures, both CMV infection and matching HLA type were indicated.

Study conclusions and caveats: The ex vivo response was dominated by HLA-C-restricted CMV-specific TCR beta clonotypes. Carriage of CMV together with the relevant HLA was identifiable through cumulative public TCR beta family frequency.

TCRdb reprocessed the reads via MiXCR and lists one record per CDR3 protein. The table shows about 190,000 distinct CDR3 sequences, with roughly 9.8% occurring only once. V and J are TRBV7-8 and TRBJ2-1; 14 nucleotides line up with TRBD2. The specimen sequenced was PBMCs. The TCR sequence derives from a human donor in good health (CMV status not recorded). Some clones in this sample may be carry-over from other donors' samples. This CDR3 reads CASSPGLAGGQFF. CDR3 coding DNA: TGTGCCAGCAGCCCTGGACTAGCGGGAGGGCAGTTCTTC.